Listed below are T cell receptor beta chains from one sample, sequenced in a study of shared clonotypes between healthy human individuals. TCRdb's table, derived via immunoSEQ multiplex PCR, lists solely in-frame clones and lacks some. The data contain about 380,000 clones, around 96% of them singletons. Sequencing was carried out using memory CD8+ T cells sorted from blood. The receptors originated from a young man in good health. The CDR3 runs from the conserved cysteine through the conserved F or W. D genes are given only for firm matches. The listing skips clone size in some rows; elsewhere it reads once, few, many or a size class.

v_call	clone_size	cdr3_length	d_call	j_call	cdr3_aa	cdr3_nt
TRBV2	once	8	-	TRBJ2-7	CARSDQSF	TGTGCCAGAAGCGATCAGTCCTTC
TRBV19	once	14	-	TRBJ1-5	CASMVRGSNQPQHF	TGTGCCAGTATGGTTCGTGGTAGCAATCAGCCCCAGCATTTT
TRBV6-5	-	13	-	TRBJ1-2	CASSYRANYGYTF	TGTGCCAGCAGTTACAGGGCTAACTATGGCTACACCTTC
TRBV7-9	-	13	TRBD2	TRBJ2-7	CASSPTGGYEQYF	TGTGCCAGCAGCCCGACGGGAGGATACGAGCAGTACTTC
TRBV7-9	-	13	TRBD1	TRBJ1-2	CASSLGQGDGYTF	TGTGCCAGCAGCCTCGGACAGGGTGATGGCTACACCTTC
TRBV28	-	16	TRBD1	TRBJ1-4	CASSFYRQGGDEKLFF	TGTGCCAGCAGTTTTTATCGGCAGGGGGGGGATGAAAAACTGTTTTTT
TRBV6-6	-	15	-	TRBJ2-7	CASSYELLGTWRQYF	TGTGCCAGCAGTTACGAGCTCCTGGGCACTTGGCGGCAGTACTTC
TRBV28	-	13	-	TRBJ2-7	CASSFRDNYEQYF	TGTGCCAGCAGTTTCCGCGACAACTACGAGCAGTACTTC
TRBV5-1	-	15	TRBD1	TRBJ2-7	CASSLRPDRLYEQYF	TGCGCCAGCAGCTTGCGGCCGGACAGGTTATACGAGCAGTACTTC
TRBV5-1	-	16	TRBD2	TRBJ2-1	CASSSGTSGTYNEQFF	TGCGCCAGCAGCTCTGGGACTAGCGGGACATACAATGAGCAGTTCTTC
TRBV30	-	14	-	TRBJ2-6	CAWSVGAGANVLTF	TGTGCCTGGAGTGTGGGGGCTGGGGCCAACGTCCTGACTTTC
TRBV4-2	-	13	-	TRBJ2-5	CASSQDRQETQYF	TGTGCCAGCAGCCAGGACCGTCAAGAGACCCAGTACTTC
TRBV9	-	16	TRBD2	TRBJ2-2	CASSVGRASATGELFF	TGTGCCAGCAGCGTCGGGAGGGCCAGTGCCACCGGGGAGCTGTTTTTT
TRBV19	-	14	-	TRBJ2-5	CASSILGGRETQYF	TGTGCCAGTAGCATCCTCGGGGGGCGGGAGACCCAGTACTTC
TRBV25-1	-	14	TRBD1	TRBJ1-5	CASSVRGHEQPQHF	TGTGCCAGCAGTGTTAGGGGGCATGAGCAGCCCCAGCATTTT
TRBV6-1	-	13	TRBD2	TRBJ2-2	CASSLRTSWELFF	TGTGCCAGCAGTCTTCGGACTAGCTGGGAGCTGTTTTTT
TRBV7-8	-	12	-	TRBJ2-3	CASSLDRDTQYF	TGTGCCAGCAGCTTAGACAGGGATACGCAGTATTTT
TRBV7-2	-	14	TRBD2	TRBJ2-7	CASSLGTRAYEQYF	TGTGCCAGCAGCTTAGGGACTAGAGCCTACGAGCAGTACTTC
TRBV19	-	12	-	TRBJ1-1	CASAKRGTEAFF	TGTGCCAGTGCTAAGAGGGGAACTGAAGCTTTCTTT
TRBV5-6	-	14	-	TRBJ2-1	CASSLGASSNEQFF	TGTGCCAGCAGCTTGGGGGCTAGCTCCAATGAGCAGTTCTTC
TRBV9	-	15	-	TRBJ2-4	CASSVDISSKNIQYF	TGTGCCAGCAGCGTAGATATTAGTTCCAAAAACATTCAGTACTTC
TRBV2	-	13	-	TRBJ1-5	CASMYEKNQPQHF	TGTGCCAGCATGTACGAGAAAAATCAGCCCCAGCATTTT
TRBV5-5	-	12	-	TRBJ1-1	CASSTVNSEAFF	TGTGCCAGCAGCACAGTGAACTCTGAAGCTTTCTTT
TRBV9	-	12	-	TRBJ1-1	CASSDETAQAFF	TGTGCCAGCAGTGATGAGACAGCTCAAGCTTTCTTT
TRBV9	-	16	TRBD2	TRBJ2-1	CASSVESGRAHNEQFF	TGTGCCAGCAGCGTAGAAAGCGGGAGGGCCCACAATGAGCAGTTCTTC
TRBV13	-	15	TRBD2	TRBJ2-7	CASSSGTSVAYEQYF	TGTGCCAGCAGCTCTGGGACTAGCGTAGCCTACGAGCAGTACTTC
TRBV19	-	15	TRBD1	TRBJ1-5	CASKSTGQGHQPQHF	TGTGCCAGCAAATCGACGGGACAGGGGCATCAGCCCCAGCATTTT
TRBV2	-	12	TRBD1	TRBJ2-5	CAMDRWGETQYF	TGTGCCATGGACAGGTGGGGCGAGACCCAGTACTTC
TRBV5-1	-	13	-	TRBJ1-4	CASSRDNNEKLFF	TGCGCCAGCAGCCGGGACAATAATGAAAAACTGTTTTTT
TRBV28	-	14	-	TRBJ2-5	CASSLDRNQETQYF	TGTGCCAGCAGCTTAGACAGAAACCAAGAGACCCAGTACTTC
TRBV4-1	once	15	TRBD2	TRBJ2-3	CASSQEAGGPDTQYF	TGCGCCAGCAGCCAAGAAGCGGGAGGGCCAGATACGCAGTATTTT
TRBV30	-	13	-	TRBJ1-5	CAWSGRNNQPQHF	TGTGCCTGGAGTGGACGGAACAATCAGCCCCAGCATTTT
TRBV6-4	-	14	-	TRBJ2-2	CASSVSRDTGELFF	TGTGCCAGCAGTGTATCCAGAGACACCGGGGAGCTGTTTTTT
TRBV4-1	-	18	-	TRBJ2-1	CASSQDALAASSYNEQFF	TGCGCCAGCAGCCAAGATGCGTTAGCGGCTAGCTCCTACAATGAGCAGTTCTTC
TRBV14	-	16	TRBD2	TRBJ2-7	CASSRRSSGIGYEQYF	TGTGCCAGCAGCCGAAGGTCTAGCGGGATCGGCTACGAGCAGTACTTC
TRBV6-5	-	14	-	TRBJ2-7	CASSYESRTGEQYF	TGTGCCAGCAGTTATGAGTCCAGGACGGGAGAGCAGTACTTC
TRBV12-5	-	14	TRBD1	TRBJ1-1	CASGLGGRGTEAFF	TGTGCTAGTGGACTAGGGGGCAGGGGGACTGAAGCTTTCTTT
TRBV7-2	-	16	-	TRBJ2-7	CASSLGRDKGSYEQYF	TGTGCCAGCAGCTTAGGGAGGGACAAGGGCTCCTACGAGCAGTACTTC
TRBV4-1	-	15	-	TRBJ2-1	CASSQERLVEGEQFF	TGCGCCAGCAGCCAAGAACGGCTAGTCGAGGGTGAGCAGTTCTTC
TRBV27	once	16	TRBD1	TRBJ2-2	CASSWDRVRNTGELFF	TGTGCCAGCAGTTGGGACAGGGTGAGAAACACCGGGGAGCTGTTTTTT
TRBV2	-	12	-	TRBJ1-5	CASSQGNQPQHF	TGTGCCAGCAGCCAGGGAAATCAGCCCCAGCATTTT
TRBV28	once	14	TRBD1	TRBJ2-7	CASSLSGGAGEQYF	TGTGCCAGCAGTTTATCAGGGGGCGCGGGGGAGCAGTACTTC
TRBV10-3	-	14	-	TRBJ2-1	CAISERTEAPEQFF	TGTGCCATCAGTGAACGAACAGAGGCCCCTGAGCAGTTCTTC
TRBV5-6	-	15	-	TRBJ1-3	CASNLLGVTGNTIYF	TGTGCCAGTAATCTTTTAGGGGTCACTGGAAACACCATATATTTT
TRBV30	-	18	-	TRBJ2-3	CAWSLTPGEPFVTDTQYF	TGTGCCTGGAGCTTGACGCCCGGAGAGCCCTTTGTGACAGATACGCAGTATTTT
TRBV13	-	12	-	TRBJ2-7	CASSLGLYEQYF	TGTGCCAGCAGCTTAGGCCTGTACGAGCAGTACTTC
TRBV5-1	-	17	-	TRBJ2-5	CASSPGSLTGLQETQYF	TGCGCCAGCAGCCCCGGTTCCTTGACTGGGCTTCAAGAGACCCAGTACTTC
TRBV5-1	-	14	-	TRBJ2-3	CASSLLVGPDTQYF	TGCGCCAGCAGCCTGCTTGTGGGTCCAGATACGCAGTATTTT
TRBV6-1	-	16	-	TRBJ2-7	CASSESVRKEPYEQYF	TGTGCCAGCAGTGAATCAGTCAGGAAGGAACCCTACGAGCAGTACTTC
TRBV5-1	-	14	TRBD1	TRBJ1-1	CASSINGQGARAFF	TGCGCCAGCAGCATAAATGGACAGGGGGCGCGAGCTTTCTTT
TRBV28	-	15	-	TRBJ2-3	CASSGDTTSTDTQYF	TGTGCCAGCAGTGGGGACACCACTAGCACAGATACGCAGTATTTT
TRBV7-2	-	13	-	TRBJ2-7	CASSSTPFYEQYF	TGTGCCAGCAGCTCGACCCCATTTTACGAGCAGTACTTC
TRBV21-1	once	14	-	TRBJ2-5	CASSPGQGEETQYF	TGTGCCAGCAGCCCCGGACAGGGGGAAGAGACCCAGTACTTC
TRBV6-5	-	14	TRBD2	TRBJ2-7	CASRRLAGVYEQYF	TGTGCCAGCAGACGACTAGCGGGAGTATACGAGCAGTACTTC
TRBV6-6	-	13	-	TRBJ2-2	CASSYGDTGELFF	TGTGCCAGCAGTTACGGGGACACCGGGGAGCTGTTTTTT
TRBV2	-	15	-	TRBJ1-5	CASSEDGILGQPQHF	TGTGCCAGCAGTGAAGATGGGATTCTTGGGCAGCCCCAGCATTTT
TRBV5-1	-	14	-	TRBJ2-5	CASSFRGKGETQYF	TGCGCCAGCAGCTTCCGGGGCAAAGGAGAGACCCAGTACTTC